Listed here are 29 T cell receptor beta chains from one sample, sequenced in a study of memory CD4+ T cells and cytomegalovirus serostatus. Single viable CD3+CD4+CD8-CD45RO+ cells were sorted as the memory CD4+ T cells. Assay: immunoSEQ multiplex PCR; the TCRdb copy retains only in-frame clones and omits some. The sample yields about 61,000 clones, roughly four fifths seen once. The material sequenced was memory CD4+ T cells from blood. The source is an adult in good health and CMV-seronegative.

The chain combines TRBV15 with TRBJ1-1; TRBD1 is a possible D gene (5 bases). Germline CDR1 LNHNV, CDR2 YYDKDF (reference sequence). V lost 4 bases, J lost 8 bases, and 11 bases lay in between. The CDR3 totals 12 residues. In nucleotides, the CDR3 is TGTGCCACCAGCACAGCGGGGGGGGAAGCTTTCTTT. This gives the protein CATSTAGGEAFF. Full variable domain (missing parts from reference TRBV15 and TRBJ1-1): DAMVIQNPRYQVTQFGKPVTLSCSQTLNHNVMYWYQQKSSQAPKLLFHYYDKDFNNEADTPDNFQSRRPNTSFCFLDIRSPGLGDTAMYLCATSTAGGEAFFGQGTRLTVV.

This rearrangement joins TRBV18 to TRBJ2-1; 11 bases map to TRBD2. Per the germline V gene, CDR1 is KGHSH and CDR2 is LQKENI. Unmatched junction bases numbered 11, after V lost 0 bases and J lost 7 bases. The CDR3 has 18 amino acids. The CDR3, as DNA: TGTGCCAGCTCACCACCACAGACCTTAGCGGGGGGGCAAAATGAGCAGTTCTTC. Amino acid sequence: CASSPPQTLAGGQNEQFF.

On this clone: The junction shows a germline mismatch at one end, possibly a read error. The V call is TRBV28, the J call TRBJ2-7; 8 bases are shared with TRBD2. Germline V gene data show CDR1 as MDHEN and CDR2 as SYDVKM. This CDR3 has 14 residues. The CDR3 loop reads CASSQGRSAGTRFF. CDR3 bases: TGTGCCAGCAGTCAGGGTCGTTCGGCCGGGACTAGATTTTTC.

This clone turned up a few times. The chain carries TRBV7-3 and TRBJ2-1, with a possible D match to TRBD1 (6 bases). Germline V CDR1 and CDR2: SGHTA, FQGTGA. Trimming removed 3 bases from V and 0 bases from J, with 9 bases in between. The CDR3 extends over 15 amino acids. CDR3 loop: CASSFDRSSYNEQFF. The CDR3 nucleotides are TGTGCCAGCAGCTTCGACAGGAGCTCCTACAATGAGCAGTTCTTC.

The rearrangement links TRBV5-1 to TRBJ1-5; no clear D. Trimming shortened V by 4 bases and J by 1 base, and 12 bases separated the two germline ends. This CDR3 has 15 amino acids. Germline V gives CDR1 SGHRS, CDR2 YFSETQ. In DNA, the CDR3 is TGCGCCAGCAGCGAAGGAGGCATGAGCAATCAGCCCCAGCATTTT. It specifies CASSEGGMSNQPQHF.

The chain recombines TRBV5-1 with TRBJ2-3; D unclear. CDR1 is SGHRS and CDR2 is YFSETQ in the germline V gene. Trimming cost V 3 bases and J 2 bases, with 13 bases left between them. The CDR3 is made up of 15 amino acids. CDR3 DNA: TGCGCCAGCAGCTCAATAGCCCCAGACACAGATACGCAGTATTTT. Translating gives CASSSIAPDTDTQYF.

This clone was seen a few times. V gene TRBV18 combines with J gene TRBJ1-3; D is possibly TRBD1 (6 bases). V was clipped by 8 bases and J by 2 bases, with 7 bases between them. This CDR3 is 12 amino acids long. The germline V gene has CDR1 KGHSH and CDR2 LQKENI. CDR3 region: CASEGAGNTIYF. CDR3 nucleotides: TGTGCCAGCGAGGGGGCTGGAAACACCATATATTTT.

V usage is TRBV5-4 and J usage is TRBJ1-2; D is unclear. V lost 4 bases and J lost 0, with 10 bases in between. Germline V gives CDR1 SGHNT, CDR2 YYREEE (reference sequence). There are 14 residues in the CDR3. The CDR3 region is CASSKGPANYGYTF. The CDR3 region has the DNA TGTGCCAGCAGCAAAGGACCGGCTAACTATGGCTACACCTTC.

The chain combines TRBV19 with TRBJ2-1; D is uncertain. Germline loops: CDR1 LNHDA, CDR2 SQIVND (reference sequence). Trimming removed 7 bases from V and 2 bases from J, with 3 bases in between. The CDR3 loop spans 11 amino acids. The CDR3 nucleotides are TGTGCCAGTATAGCCTACAATGAGCAGTTCTTC. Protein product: CASIAYNEQFF.

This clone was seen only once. CDR3 sequence: CASSRIWGDNQPQHF. CDR3 nucleotides: TGTGCCAGTAGTAGGATATGGGGGGACAATCAGCCCCAGCATTTT. J is TRBJ1-5 and V is TRBV19; possibly TRBD1 for D (5 bases). The germline CDR1 and CDR2 sequences are LNHDA and SQIVND (reference sequence). This CDR3 spans 15 amino acids. V lost 4 bases and J lost 3, with 13 bases in between.

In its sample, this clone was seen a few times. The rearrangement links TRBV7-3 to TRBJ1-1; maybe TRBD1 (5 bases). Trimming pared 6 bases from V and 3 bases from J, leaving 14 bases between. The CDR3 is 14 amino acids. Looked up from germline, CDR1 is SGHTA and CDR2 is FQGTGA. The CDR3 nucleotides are TGTGCCAGCAGGCCAGGGAATACGGACACTGAAGCTTTCTTT. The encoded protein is CASRPGNTDTEAFF. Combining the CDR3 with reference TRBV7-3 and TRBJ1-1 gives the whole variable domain GAGVSQTPSNKVTEKGKYVELRCDPISGHTALYWYRQSLGQGPEFLIYFQGTGAADDSGLPNDRFFAVRPEGSVSTLKIQRTERGDSAVYLCASRPGNTDTEAFFGQGTRLTVV.

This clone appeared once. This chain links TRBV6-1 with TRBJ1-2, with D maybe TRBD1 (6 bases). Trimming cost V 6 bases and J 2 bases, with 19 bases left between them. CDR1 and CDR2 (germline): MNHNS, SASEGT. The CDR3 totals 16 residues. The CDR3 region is CASSEQGSTPNYGYTF. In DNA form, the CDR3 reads TGTGCCAGCAGCGAACAGGGCTCGACCCCCAACTATGGCTACACCTTC.

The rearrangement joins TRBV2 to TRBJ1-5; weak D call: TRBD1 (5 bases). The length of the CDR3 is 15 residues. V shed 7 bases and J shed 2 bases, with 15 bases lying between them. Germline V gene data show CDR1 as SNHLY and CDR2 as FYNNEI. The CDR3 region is CASKQDRGGNQPQHF. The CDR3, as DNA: TGTGCCAGCAAGCAAGACAGAGGGGGCAATCAGCCCCAGCATTTT.

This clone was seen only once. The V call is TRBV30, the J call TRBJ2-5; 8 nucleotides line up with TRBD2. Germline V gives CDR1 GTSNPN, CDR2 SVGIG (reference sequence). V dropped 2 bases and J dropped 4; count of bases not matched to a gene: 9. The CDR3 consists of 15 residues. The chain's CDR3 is CAWSPLASGGETQYF. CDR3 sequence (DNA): TGTGCCTGGAGTCCTCTAGCCAGCGGGGGAGAGACCCAGTACTTC.

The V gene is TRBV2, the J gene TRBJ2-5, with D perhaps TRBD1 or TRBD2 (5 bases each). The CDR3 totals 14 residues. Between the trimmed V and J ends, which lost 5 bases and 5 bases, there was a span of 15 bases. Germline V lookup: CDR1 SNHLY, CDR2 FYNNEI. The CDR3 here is CASSNRVWGETQYF. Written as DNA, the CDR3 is TGTGCCAGCAGTAACCGGGTCTGGGGGGAGACCCAGTACTTC.

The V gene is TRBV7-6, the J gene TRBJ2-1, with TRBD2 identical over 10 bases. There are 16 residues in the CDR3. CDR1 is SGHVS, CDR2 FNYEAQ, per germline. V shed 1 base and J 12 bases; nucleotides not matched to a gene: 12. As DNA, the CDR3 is TGTGCCAGCAGCTTAGGGTCTAGCGGGAGCGGGGGGAGGCAGTTCTTC. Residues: CASSLGSSGSGGRQFF.

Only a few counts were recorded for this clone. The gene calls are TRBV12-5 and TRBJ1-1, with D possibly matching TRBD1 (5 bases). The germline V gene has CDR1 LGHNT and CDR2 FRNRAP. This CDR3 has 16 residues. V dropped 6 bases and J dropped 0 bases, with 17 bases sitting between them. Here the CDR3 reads CASGTHDTTVNTEAFF. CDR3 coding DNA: TGTGCTAGTGGAACCCACGACACGACAGTGAACACTGAAGCTTTCTTT.

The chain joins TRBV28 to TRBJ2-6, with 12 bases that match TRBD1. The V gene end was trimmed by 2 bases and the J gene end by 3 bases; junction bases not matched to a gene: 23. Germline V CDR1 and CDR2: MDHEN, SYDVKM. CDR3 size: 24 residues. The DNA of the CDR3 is TGTGCCAGCAGTTTAAATGTCTTTGAGAGGGACAGGGGGCTTAGTTCGGGTGGGGCCAACGTCCTGACTTTC. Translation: CASSLNVFERDRGLSSGGANVLTF.

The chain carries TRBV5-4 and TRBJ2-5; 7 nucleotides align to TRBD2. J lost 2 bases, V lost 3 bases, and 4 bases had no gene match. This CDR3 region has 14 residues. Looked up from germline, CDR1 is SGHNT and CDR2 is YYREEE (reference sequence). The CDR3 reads CASSSGEGQETQYF. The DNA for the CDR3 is TGTGCCAGCAGCTCGGGGGAGGGACAAGAGACCCAGTACTTC.

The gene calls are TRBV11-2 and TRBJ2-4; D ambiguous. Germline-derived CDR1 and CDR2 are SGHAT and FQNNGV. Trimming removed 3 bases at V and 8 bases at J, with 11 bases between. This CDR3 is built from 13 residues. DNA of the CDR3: TGTGCCAGCAGCTTCTCCCTAGGGCACATTCAGTACTTC. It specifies CASSFSLGHIQYF.

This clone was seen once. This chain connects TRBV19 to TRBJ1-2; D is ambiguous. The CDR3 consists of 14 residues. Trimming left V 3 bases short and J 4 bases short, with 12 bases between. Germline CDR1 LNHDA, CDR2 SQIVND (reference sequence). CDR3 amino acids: CASSMETARYGYTF. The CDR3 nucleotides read TGTGCCAGTAGTATGGAAACAGCACGCTATGGCTACACCTTC.

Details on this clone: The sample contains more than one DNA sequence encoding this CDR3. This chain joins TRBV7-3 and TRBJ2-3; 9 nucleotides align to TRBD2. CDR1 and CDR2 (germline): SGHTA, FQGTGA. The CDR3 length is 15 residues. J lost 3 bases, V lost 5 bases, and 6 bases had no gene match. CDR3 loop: CASSLGLAGTDTQYF. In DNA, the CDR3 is TGTGCCAGCAGCCTCGGGCTAGCGGGAACAGATACGCAGTATTTT.

The CDR3 here is CASSHREGQETQYF. CDR3 nucleotides: TGCGCCAGCAGCCATAGAGAGGGCCAAGAGACCCAGTACTTC. V and J are TRBV4-1 and TRBJ2-5; D may be TRBD2 (5 bases). The germline V gene has CDR1 MGHRA and CDR2 YSYEKL. The CDR3 covers 14 residues. V lost 3 bases, J lost 1 base, and 9 bases lay in between.

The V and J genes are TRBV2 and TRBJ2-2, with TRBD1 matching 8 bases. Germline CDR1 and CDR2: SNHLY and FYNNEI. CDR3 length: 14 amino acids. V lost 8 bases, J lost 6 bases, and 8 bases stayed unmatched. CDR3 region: CASGTGPRAGELFF. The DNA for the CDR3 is TGTGCCAGCGGGACAGGACCAAGAGCCGGGGAGCTGTTTTTT.

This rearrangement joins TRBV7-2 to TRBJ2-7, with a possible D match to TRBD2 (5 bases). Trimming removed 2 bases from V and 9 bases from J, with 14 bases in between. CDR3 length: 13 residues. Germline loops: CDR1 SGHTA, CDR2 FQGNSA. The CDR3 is CASSLRASRVQYF. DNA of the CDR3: TGTGCCAGCAGCTTAAGGGCTAGCCGGGTGCAGTACTTC.

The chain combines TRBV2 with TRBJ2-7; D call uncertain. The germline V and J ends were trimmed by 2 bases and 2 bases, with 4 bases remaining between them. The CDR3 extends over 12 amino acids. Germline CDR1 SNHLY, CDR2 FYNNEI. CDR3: CASSEQAYEQYF. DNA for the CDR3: TGTGCCAGCAGTGAACAGGCCTACGAGCAGTACTTC.

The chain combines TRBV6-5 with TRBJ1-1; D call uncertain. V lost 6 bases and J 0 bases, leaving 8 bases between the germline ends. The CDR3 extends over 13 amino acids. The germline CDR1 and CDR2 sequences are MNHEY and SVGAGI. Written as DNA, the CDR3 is TGTGCCAGCAGCCTAGACATGAACACTGAAGCTTTCTTT. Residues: CASSLDMNTEAFF.

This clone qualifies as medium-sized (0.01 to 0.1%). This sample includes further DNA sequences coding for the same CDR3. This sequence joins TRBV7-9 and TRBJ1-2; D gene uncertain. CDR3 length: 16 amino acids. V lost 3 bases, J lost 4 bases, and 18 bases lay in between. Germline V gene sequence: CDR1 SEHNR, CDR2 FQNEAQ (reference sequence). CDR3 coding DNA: TGTGCCAGCAGCTTTACCTCTCTCGGGAGCAGCTATGGCTACACCTTC. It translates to CASSFTSLGSSYGYTF.

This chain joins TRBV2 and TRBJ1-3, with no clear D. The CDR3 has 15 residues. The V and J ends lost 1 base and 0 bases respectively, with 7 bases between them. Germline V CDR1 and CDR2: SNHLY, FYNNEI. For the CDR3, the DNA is TGTGCCAGCAGTGAAGTCCGTAGCTCTGGAAACACCATATATTTT. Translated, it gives CASSEVRSSGNTIYF.